These 21 T cell receptor beta chains share one sample of origin, sequenced in a study of T cells in Graves' hyperthyroidism and ophthalmopathy. RNA transcripts provided the source from which TCR beta CDR3 regions were amplified. The study used the HTBI primer set for a first-round RT-PCR of the TCR CDR3. Each CDR3 protein gets one entry after TCRdb re-called the multiplex PCR reads with MiXCR. Of under 250,000 distinct CDR3 sequences in the sample, 24% were seen once. The source material was blood. The receptors stem from a woman in her thirties or forties with Graves' ophthalmopathy.

Ten or more counts support this clonotype. The J gene is TRBJ2-5, the V gene TRBV2; D ambiguous. CDR1 is SNHLY and CDR2 is FYNNEI in the germline V gene. The CDR3 length is 14 residues. The ends were cut back, 1 base at V and 3 bases at J, with 9 bases in the middle. The CDR3 DNA follows: TGTGCCAGCAGTGAAGACAGACTTAAAGAGACCCAGTACTTC. This gives the protein CASSEDRLKETQYF.

This clonotype was counted at least ten times. The chain couples TRBV24-1 to TRBJ2-5; the D call may be TRBD1 or TRBD2 (5 bases each). Germline assignment: CDR1 KGHDR and CDR2 SFDVKD. Trimming took 4 bases from V and 5 from J, leaving 19 bases between them. The CDR3 contains 16 residues. DNA of the CDR3: TGTGCCACCAGTGACGACGGGGACCCCGGACGGGAGACCCAGTACTTC. Amino acid sequence: CATSDDGDPGRETQYF.

This clonotype showed up many times. The chain employs TRBV3-1 and TRBJ2-5, with D tentatively TRBD1 or TRBD2 (5 bases each). This CDR3 spans 16 amino acids. Trimming removed 0 bases at V and 4 bases at J, with 15 bases between. Germline V lookup: CDR1 LGHDT, CDR2 YNNKEL (reference sequence). The CDR3 loop reads CASSQDGGMKGETQYF. Written as DNA, the CDR3 is TGTGCCAGCAGCCAAGATGGGGGAATGAAGGGAGAGACCCAGTACTTC.

This clonotype was seen at least ten times. The chain uses TRBV24-1 and TRBJ2-7; D is undetermined. V was clipped by 3 bases and J by 4 bases, with 6 bases between them. Germline lookup yields CDR1 KGHDR and CDR2 SFDVKD. The CDR3 is 12 residues long. The chain's CDR3 is CATSDIGYEQYF. CDR3 nucleotides: TGTGCCACCAGTGATATTGGATACGAGCAGTACTTC.

This clonotype was picked up many times. This rearrangement joins TRBV28 to TRBJ1-2, with 7 positions matching TRBD1. Germline CDR1 and CDR2: MDHEN and SYDVKM. The CDR3 loop spans 12 amino acids. J was trimmed by 8 bases and V by 7 bases; bases with no gene match: 7. The DNA for the CDR3 is TGTGCCAGCAATACCAGGGGGGAGGGCTACACCTTC. Protein sequence: CASNTRGEGYTF.

There are many counts of this clonotype. The V gene is TRBV6-5, the J gene TRBJ2-5; 8 nucleotides align to TRBD1. Germline V lookup: CDR1 MNHEY, CDR2 SVGAGI. The CDR3 length is 16 residues. Germline trimming cut 5 bases from V and 3 bases from J; bases unmatched to any gene: 11. The CDR3 DNA reads TGTGCCAGCAGTCACCCAGCCACAGGGGGAGAAGAGACCCAGTACTTC. This translates into CASSHPATGGEETQYF.

Ten or more counts support this clonotype. This chain links TRBV2 with TRBJ2-2; D is ambiguous. V lost 6 bases to trimming and J lost 4 bases, with 9 bases between them. Germline CDR1 and CDR2: SNHLY and FYNNEI. The CDR3 has 13 amino acids. The CDR3 nucleotides are TGTGCCAGCAGCGTTAGCCCCACCGGGGAGCTGTTTTTT. This sequence encodes CASSVSPTGELFF.

This clonotype has a count of ten or more. The chain recombines TRBV7-3 with TRBJ2-1; D is undetermined. The CDR3 contains 14 residues. Trimming shortened V by 2 bases and J by 3 bases, and 8 bases separated the two germline ends. The V gene's germline CDR1 is SGHTA and CDR2 FQGTGA. DNA of the CDR3: TGTGCCAGCAGCTTACGGTCCGGCTACAATGAGCAGTTCTTC. Its protein product is CASSLRSGYNEQFF.

This clonotype was detected ten times or more. The CDR3 nucleotides read TGTGCCAGCAGTGGTCCGACAGGGTCCTTCAATCAGCCCCAGCATTTT. As protein: CASSGPTGSFNQPQHF. The rearrangement joins TRBV28 to TRBJ1-5, with TRBD1 identical over 7 bases. The germline CDR1 and CDR2 sequences are MDHEN and SYDVKM. J gave up 3 bases and V 5 bases, and 10 bases lay outside the gene matches. CDR3 length equals 16 residues.

This clonotype was counted ten times or more. The genes are TRBV6-1 and TRBJ1-1; D may be TRBD1 (5 bases). CDR1 MNHNS and CDR2 SASEGT come from the germline V gene. The CDR3 contains 12 residues. Between the trimmed V and J ends, which lost 3 bases and 8 bases, there was a span of 10 bases. The CDR3 spells CASSEGTQEAFF. The CDR3 bases are TGTGCCAGCAGTGAGGGGACGCAAGAAGCTTTCTTT.

The chain uses TRBV6-2 or TRBV6-3 and TRBJ2-5, with no clear D. This CDR3 has 14 residues. V was shortened by 0 bases and J by 5 bases, with 10 bases between the two germline ends. The germline gives CDR1 MNHEY, CDR2 SVGEGT. For the CDR3, the DNA is TGTGCCAGCAGTTACTCCGATAGTGGCGAGACCCAGTACTTC. Translating gives CASSYSDSGETQYF.

This sequence joins TRBV24-1 and TRBJ2-7, with 9 nucleotides matching TRBD1. The V gene's germline CDR1 is KGHDR and CDR2 SFDVKD. The CDR3 runs 19 residues. V lost 3 bases and J lost 3; bases outside the gene matches: 17. For the CDR3, the DNA is TGTGCCACCAGTGATGAGAGGGGGGATAGGGAGACAGGGGGCTACGAGCAGTACTTC. This encodes CATSDERGDRETGGYEQYF.

This clonotype was seen repeatedly, ten times or more. The V gene is TRBV5-6, the J gene TRBJ1-1; a weak D match, TRBD1 (5 bases). V was cut by 4 bases and J by 0 bases, with 16 bases left in between. Germline values: CDR1 SGHDT, CDR2 YYEEEE. The CDR3 runs 16 residues. CDR3 DNA: TGTGCCAGCAGCCCTCTCGGGGGTCGAATGAACACTGAAGCTTTCTTT. Its translation is CASSPLGGRMNTEAFF.

This clonotype was seen a single time. V usage is TRBV27 and J usage is TRBJ2-1, with 9 bases that match TRBD1. V was pared by 6 bases and J by 6 bases, with 9 bases of the junction left unmatched. The length of the CDR3 is 15 residues. CDR1 is MNHEY and CDR2 is SMNVEV in the germline V gene (reference sequence). The CDR3 nucleotides read TGTGCCAGCAGCTCCCCGGGACAGGGTCGCAATGAGCAGTTCTTC. Residues: CASSSPGQGRNEQFF.

This clonotype was found a few times. The rearrangement links TRBV6-1 to TRBJ2-1; no clear D. The CDR3 runs 13 residues. The germline V and J ends were trimmed by 4 bases and 4 bases, with 8 bases remaining between them. CDR1 is MNHNS, CDR2 SASEGT, per germline. CDR3 DNA sequence: TGTGCCAGCAGTGGTTACAGTTACAATGAGCAGTTCTTC. Encoded protein: CASSGYSYNEQFF.

This clonotype was detected ten times or more. The chain carries TRBV5-1 and TRBJ2-6, with 8 bases identical to TRBD1. Germline lookup yields CDR1 SGHRS and CDR2 YFSETQ. The CDR3 length is 17 residues. V trimming: 0 bases; J trimming: 0 bases; junction bases outside the gene matches: 2. CDR3 amino acids: CASSLAQGASGANVLTF. As DNA, the CDR3 is TGCGCCAGCAGCTTGGCCCAGGGGGCCTCTGGGGCCAACGTCCTGACTTTC.

The table lists this clonotype with many counts. The J gene is TRBJ1-2, the V gene TRBV27; 9 bases are shared with TRBD1. V shed 5 bases and J 4 bases; nucleotides not matched to a gene: 5. Germline CDR1 is MNHEY and CDR2 is SMNVEV (reference sequence). The CDR3 loop spans 14 amino acids. The CDR3 DNA is TGTGCCAGCAGTCAGGGACAGGGTGCCTATGGCTACACCTTC. Protein sequence: CASSQGQGAYGYTF.

Comments on this clonotype: Germline is not matched at one junction end, which may reflect a read error. The V gene is TRBV20-1, the J gene TRBJ2-5; a weak D match, TRBD2 (6 bases). The CDR3 has 14 residues. Germline V gene lookup returns CDR1 DFQATT and CDR2 SNEGSKA (reference sequence). CDR3: CSARGRVRGETQYF. The DNA for the CDR3 is TGCAGTGCCAGAGGCAGGGTCCGGGGGGAGACCCAGTACTTC.

The CDR3 sequence: CASRPWGSYEQYF. Written as DNA, the CDR3 is TGTGCCAGCAGGCCCTGGGGCAGCTACGAGCAGTACTTC. This rearrangement joins TRBV27 to TRBJ2-7, with D perhaps matching TRBD1 (5 bases). The CDR3 is 13 residues long. V lost 6 bases and J 3 bases, leaving 12 bases between the germline ends. CDR1 and CDR2 (germline): MNHEY, SMNVEV (reference sequence).

This clonotype was seen ten or more times. The chain carries TRBV2 and TRBJ1-2; 7 bases map to TRBD1. Germline-derived CDR1 and CDR2 are SNHLY and FYNNEI. Unmatched junction bases numbered 12, after V lost 9 bases and J lost 8 bases. This CDR3 has 13 amino acids. The CDR3 here is CASRIQGIEGYTF. In nucleotides, the CDR3 is TGTGCCAGTCGGATACAGGGGATAGAAGGCTACACCTTC.

This clonotype was seen many times. The chain's CDR3 is CASSLDRVLSGYTF. The DNA of the CDR3 is TGTGCCAGCAGCTTGGATCGGGTTCTTAGTGGCTACACCTTC. This sequence joins TRBV5-6 and TRBJ1-2; no clear D gene. The CDR3 is 14 residues long. V lost 0 bases and J 7 bases, leaving 13 bases between the germline ends. Per germline, CDR1 SGHDT and CDR2 YYEEEE.